This entry lists 2 T cell receptor beta chains sequenced from one sample in a study of T-cell reconstitution after alpha-beta-depleted transplantation in children. Unique molecular identifiers were incorporated into the prepared TCRbeta library. TCRdb re-analysed the PCR reads in MiXCR, keeping a single row per CDR3 protein. The sample consists of about 290,000 distinct CDR3 sequences, around a tenth of them appearing once. Material: PBMCs, obtained before TCRalphabeta/CD19-depleted stem cell transplant. All receptors come from a boy under two years old with acute myeloid leukemia, due to receive a stem cell transplant.

This clonotype was detected ten times or more. V usage is TRBV6-2 or TRBV6-3 and J usage is TRBJ1-5; D perhaps matches TRBD1 (5 bases). From germline, CDR1 is MNHEY and CDR2 SVGEGT. Between the trimmed V and J ends, which lost 5 bases and 1 base, there was a span of 18 bases. This CDR3 spans 17 amino acids. The CDR3 DNA is TGTGCCAGCAGTCTCGACAGAAGAGGACTAAGCAATCAGCCCCAGCATTTT. This codes for CASSLDRRGLSNQPQHF.

Here the CDR3 reads CSAGSGTHTAAQYF. The CDR3 DNA is TGCAGTGCTGGGTCCGGGACCCACACCGCGGCCCAGTACTTC. The V gene is TRBV20-1, the J gene TRBJ2-5, with D perhaps assigned TRBD1 or TRBD2 (5 bases each). V was pared by 5 bases and J by 9 bases, with 22 bases between. From germline, CDR1 is DFQATT and CDR2 SNEGSKA (reference sequence). The CDR3 has 14 amino acids.